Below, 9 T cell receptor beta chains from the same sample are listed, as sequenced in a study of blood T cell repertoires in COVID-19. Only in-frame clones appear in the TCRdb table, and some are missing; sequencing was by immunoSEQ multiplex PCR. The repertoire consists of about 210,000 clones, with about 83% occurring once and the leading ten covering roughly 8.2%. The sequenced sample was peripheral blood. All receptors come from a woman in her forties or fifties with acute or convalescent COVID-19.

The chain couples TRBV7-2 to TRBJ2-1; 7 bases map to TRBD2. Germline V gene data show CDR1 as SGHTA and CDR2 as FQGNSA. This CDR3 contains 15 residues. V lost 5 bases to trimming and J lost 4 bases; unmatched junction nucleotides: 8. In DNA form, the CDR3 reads TGTGCCAGCAGCGCTCTAGCGGACGGATACAATGAGCAGTTCTTC. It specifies CASSALADGYNEQFF. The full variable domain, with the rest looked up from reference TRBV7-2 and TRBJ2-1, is GAGVSQSPSNKVTEKGKDVELRCDPISGHTALYWYRQSLGQGLEFLIYFQGNSAPDKSGLPSDRFSAERTGGSVSTLTIQRTQQEDSAVYLCASSALADGYNEQFFGPGTRLTVL.

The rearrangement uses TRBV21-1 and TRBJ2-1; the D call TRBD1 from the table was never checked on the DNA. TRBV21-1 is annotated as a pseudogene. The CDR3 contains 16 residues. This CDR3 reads CASSKGVGTGGNEQFF. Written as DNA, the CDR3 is TGTGCCAGCAGCAAAGGGGTAGGGACAGGGGGCAATGAGCAGTTCTTC.

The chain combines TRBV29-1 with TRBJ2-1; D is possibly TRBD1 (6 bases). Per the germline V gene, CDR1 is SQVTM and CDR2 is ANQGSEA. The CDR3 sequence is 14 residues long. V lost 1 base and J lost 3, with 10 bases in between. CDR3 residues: CSVEGQASYNEQFF. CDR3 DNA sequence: TGCAGCGTTGAAGGACAGGCGAGCTACAATGAGCAGTTCTTC.

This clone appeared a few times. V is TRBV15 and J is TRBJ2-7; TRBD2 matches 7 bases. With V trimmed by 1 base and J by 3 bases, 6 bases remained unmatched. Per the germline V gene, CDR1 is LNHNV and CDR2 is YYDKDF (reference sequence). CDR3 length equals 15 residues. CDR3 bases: TGTGCCACCAGCAGAGGGGCGGGAGCCAGCTACGAGCAGTACTTC. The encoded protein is CATSRGAGASYEQYF.

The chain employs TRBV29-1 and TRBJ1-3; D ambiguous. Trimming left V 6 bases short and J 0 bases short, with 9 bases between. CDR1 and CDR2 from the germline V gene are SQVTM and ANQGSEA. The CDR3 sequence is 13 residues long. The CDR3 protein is CSVHSNSGNTIYF. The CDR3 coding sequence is TGCAGCGTCCACAGTAACTCTGGAAACACCATATATTTT.

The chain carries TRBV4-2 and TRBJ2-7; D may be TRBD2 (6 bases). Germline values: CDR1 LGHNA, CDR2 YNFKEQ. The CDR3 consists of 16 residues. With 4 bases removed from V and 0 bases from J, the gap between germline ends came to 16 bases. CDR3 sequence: CASSLGEGGYSYEQYF. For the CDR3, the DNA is TGTGCCAGCAGCCTGGGCGAGGGAGGCTACTCCTACGAGCAGTACTTC.

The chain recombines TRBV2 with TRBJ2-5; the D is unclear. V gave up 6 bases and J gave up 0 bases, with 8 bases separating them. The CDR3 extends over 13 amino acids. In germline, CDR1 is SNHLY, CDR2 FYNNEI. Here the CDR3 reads CASRQADQETQYF. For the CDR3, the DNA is TGTGCCAGCAGGCAGGCAGACCAAGAGACCCAGTACTTC.

In DNA form, the CDR3 reads TGTGCCAGCAGTTTATCAGGCCCCTCGGGGAGCCACAATGAGCAGTTCTTC. Translated, it gives CASSLSGPSGSHNEQFF. The chain couples TRBV27 to TRBJ2-1; D perhaps matches TRBD2 (5 bases). The germline gives CDR1 MNHEY, CDR2 SMNVEV (reference sequence). The CDR3 has 17 residues. V lost 0 bases, J lost 5 bases, and 17 bases lay in between.

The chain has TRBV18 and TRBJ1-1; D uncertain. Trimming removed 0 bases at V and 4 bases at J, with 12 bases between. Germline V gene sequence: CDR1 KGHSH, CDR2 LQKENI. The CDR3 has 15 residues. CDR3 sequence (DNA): TGTGCCAGCTCACCACCAGGACTGGGAGGCACTGAAGCTTTCTTT. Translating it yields CASSPPGLGGTEAFF.